The clone carrying this T cell receptor beta chain was seen many times. Germline-derived CDR1 and CDR2 are SQVTM and ANQGSEA. V gave up 5 bases and J gave up 3 bases, with 19 bases separating them. CDR3 length equals 15 residues. The data belong to a study of T-cell reconstitution after alpha-beta-depleted transplantation in children. Unique molecular identifiers were built into the TCRbeta library. TCRdb processed the PCR reads anew with MiXCR; each CDR3 protein has one entry. The table lists about 300,000 distinct CDR3 sequences, roughly a tenth of them singletons. The receptor was derived from a boy less than two years old with acute myeloid leukemia, due to receive a stem cell transplant. The sequencing used PBMCs, collected before TCRalphabeta/CD19-depleted stem cell transplant. The chain joins TRBV29-1 to TRBJ1-1, with D unresolved. In DNA form, the CDR3 reads TGCAGCGTTCTAATGCCTCGTCACGGGGACACTGAAGCTTTCTTT. Amino acids: CSVLMPRHGDTEAFF.